The 22 T cell receptor beta chains presented below share a single source sample, sequenced in a study of cytomegalovirus exposure and HLA in healthy donors. The study ran its PCR with 60 Vbeta and 13 Jbeta primers. Data came from immunoSEQ multiplex PCR; TCRdb stores just in-frame clones and leaves some out. Of approximately 170,000 clones in the sample, approximately 79% were seen once. Sequences were obtained from PBMCs. These receptors were taken from a human donor in good health.

The chain joins TRBV7-9 to TRBJ2-7; 14 positions match TRBD2. CDR1 SEHNR and CDR2 FQNEAQ come from the germline V gene (reference sequence). The V segment lost 1 base and the J segment 7 bases; nucleotides outside the gene matches: 3. The length of the CDR3 is 15 residues. The CDR3 DNA sequence: TGTGCCAGCAGCTTAGATGGGACTAGCGGGGGTGAGCAGTACTTC. As protein: CASSLDGTSGGEQYF.

V is TRBV29-1 and J is TRBJ1-1; D uncertain. CDR3 length equals 12 residues. Germline V gene sequence: CDR1 SQVTM, CDR2 ANQGSEA. Trimming cost V 4 bases and J 4 bases, with 10 bases left between them. The CDR3 region has the DNA TGCAGCGTTGTAGACGGAGGCACTGAAGCTTTCTTT. It translates to CSVVDGGTEAFF.

CDR3 loop: CASSFRRRTSGVGEQFF. CDR3 DNA: TGTGCCAGCAGCTTCCGCCGGAGGACTAGCGGGGTTGGTGAGCAGTTCTTC. The chain is built from TRBV7-2 and TRBJ2-1; TRBD2 agrees at 12 bases. The CDR3 sequence is 17 residues long. V shed 3 bases, J shed 9 bases, and the junction held 12 bases outside the gene matches. The V gene's germline CDR1 is SGHTA and CDR2 FQGNSA.

The chain joins TRBV4-3 to TRBJ2-1; 9 nucleotides match TRBD2. Germline V gene data show CDR1 as LGHNA and CDR2 as YSLEER. The CDR3 length is 17 residues. V dropped 0 bases and J dropped 7; count of bases not matched to a gene: 10. CDR3 DNA sequence: TGCGCCAGCAGCCAAGATGGCGGGGGGGCCTGGTCGAATGAGCAGTTCTTC. It specifies CASSQDGGGAWSNEQFF.

J is TRBJ2-7 and V is TRBV7-2; 8 positions match TRBD2. Germline values: CDR1 SGHTA, CDR2 FQGNSA. V was pared by 9 bases and J by 3 bases, with 10 bases of the junction left unmatched. The CDR3 sequence is 14 residues long. CDR3 nucleotide sequence: TGTGCCAGGCCGGGGCGGGGGGACTACTACGAGCAGTACTTC. Amino acid sequence: CARPGRGDYYEQYF.

The V call is TRBV6-5, the J call TRBJ2-7, with D perhaps matching TRBD1 (5 bases). The germline V and J ends were trimmed by 6 bases and 5 bases, with 17 bases remaining between them. Germline V CDR1 and CDR2: MNHEY, SVGAGI. This CDR3 is built from 14 residues. CDR3 in amino acids: CASSYDSTRDEQYF. The CDR3 DNA sequence: TGTGCCAGCAGCTATGACAGTACTCGGGACGAGCAGTACTTC.

In regard to this clone: The junction departs from germline at one end; a sequencing error may be responsible. This chain joins TRBV7-7 and TRBJ1-2, with TRBD1 identical over 8 bases. The CDR3 sequence is 12 residues long. CDR1 SSHAT and CDR2 FNYEAQ come from the germline V gene (reference sequence). The CDR3 loop is CASSWTGNGYTF. CDR3 bases: TGTGCTAGCAGCTGGACAGGGAACGGCTACACCTTC. Complete variable domain (other parts from reference TRBV7-7 and TRBJ1-2): GAGVSQSPRYKVTKRGQDVTLRCDPISSHATLYWYQQALGQGPEFLTYFNYEAQPDKSGLPSDRFSAERPEGSISTLTIQRTEQRDSAMYRCASSWTGNGYTFGSGTRLTVV.

The rearrangement joins TRBV7-6 to TRBJ2-1, with a tentative D call TRBD2 (5 bases). The V gene's germline CDR1 is SGHVS and CDR2 FNYEAQ. V was trimmed by 5 bases and J by 8 bases, leaving 16 bases between them. The CDR3 loop spans 14 amino acids. The CDR3 is CASSIEDSLHEQFF. In DNA, the CDR3 is TGTGCCAGCAGCATTGAGGACTCCCTCCATGAGCAGTTCTTC.

The CDR3 DNA is TGTGCCAGCACTGGACAGGGGGCCAGGGGCTACACCTTC. Amino acid sequence: CASTGQGARGYTF. V usage is TRBV28 and J usage is TRBJ1-2; 11 bases fit TRBD1. V shed 7 bases, J shed 8 bases, and the junction held 6 bases outside the gene matches. Germline assignment: CDR1 MDHEN and CDR2 SYDVKM. The CDR3 contains 13 residues.

The chain couples TRBV4-3 to TRBJ2-7; 7 positions agree with TRBD2. There are 15 residues in the CDR3. V trimming: 4 bases; J trimming: 5 bases; junction bases outside the gene matches: 11. Germline CDR1 LGHNA, CDR2 YSLEER. CDR3: CASSLLSGDKDEQYF. CDR3 nucleotides: TGCGCCAGCAGCCTCCTGAGCGGGGATAAAGACGAGCAGTACTTC.

This clone occurred once. The V call is TRBV6-1, the J call TRBJ2-1; 7 positions match TRBD1. V dropped 6 bases and J dropped 3; count of bases not matched to a gene: 5. Germline V gene lookup returns CDR1 MNHNS and CDR2 SASEGT. This CDR3 spans 14 amino acids. The CDR3 DNA follows: TGTGCCAGCAGGAGGGGACAGTACTACAATGAGCAGTTCTTC. This translates into CASRRGQYYNEQFF.

J is TRBJ1-1 and V is TRBV7-9; D is possibly TRBD1 (6 bases). The V and J ends lost 3 bases and 0 bases respectively, with 8 bases between them. This CDR3 contains 14 residues. Germline V lookup: CDR1 SEHNR, CDR2 FQNEAQ (reference sequence). The CDR3 loop is CASSLTGLNTEAFF. The CDR3 DNA reads as TGTGCCAGCAGCTTGACAGGATTGAACACTGAAGCTTTCTTT.

The chain is built from TRBV27 and TRBJ2-7; TRBD2 agrees at 10 bases. Germline CDR1 and CDR2: MNHEY and SMNVEV (reference sequence). The junction had 4 bases not matched to a gene; V was cut back by 6 bases and J by 2 bases. The CDR3 length is 14 residues. The CDR3 DNA reads as TGTGCCAGCAGCCGGACTAGCGGAACCTACGAGCAGTACTTC. Its translation: CASSRTSGTYEQYF.

The CDR3, as DNA: TGTGCCAGCAGTTACGGAGCACGGTTGTCCTACAATGAGCAGTTCTTC. Residues: CASSYGARLSYNEQFF. V is TRBV6-5 and J is TRBJ2-1; D not certain. Germline V gene sequence: CDR1 MNHEY, CDR2 SVGAGI. This CDR3 comprises 16 residues. V lost 2 bases, J lost 1 base, and 12 bases lay in between.

The CDR3 nucleotides are TGTGCCAGCAACGAAGCCGGACAGGGTTACGAGCAGTACTTC. It translates to CASNEAGQGYEQYF. This sequence joins TRBV6-6 and TRBJ2-7; TRBD1 aligns across 8 bases. CDR1 is MNHNY and CDR2 is SVGAGI in the germline V gene (reference sequence). The length of the CDR3 is 14 residues. After removal of 7 bases from V and 4 bases from J, the junction contained 9 bases not matched to a gene.

This clone was observed a handful of times. The chain joins TRBV4-1 to TRBJ1-1; TRBD1 matches 10 bases. This CDR3 has 13 residues. V lost 0 bases and J lost 11; bases outside the gene matches: 3. Germline V gene sequence: CDR1 MGHRA, CDR2 YSYEKL. DNA for the CDR3: TGCGCCAGCAGCCAAGATGGGACAGGGGTCGCTTTCTTT. Translating it yields CASSQDGTGVAFF.

The rearrangement joins TRBV4-3 to TRBJ1-2; D is uncertain. Deletions cut 0 bases from V and 0 bases from J, with 14 bases between. Germline V gene lookup returns CDR1 LGHNA and CDR2 YSLEER. The CDR3 totals 17 residues. Here the CDR3 reads CASSQERVLSPNYGYTF. CDR3 in DNA: TGCGCCAGCAGCCAAGAGAGGGTTCTTTCCCCTAACTATGGCTACACCTTC.

The chain is built from TRBV9 and TRBJ1-4; 7 nucleotides agree with TRBD1. Losses at the gene ends were 0 bases for V and 6 bases for J; bases not matched to a gene: 11. The CDR3 consists of 17 residues. Germline loops: CDR1 SGDLS, CDR2 YYNGEE. This CDR3 reads CASSVEGTAFSDEKLFF. CDR3 nucleotides: TGTGCCAGCAGCGTAGAAGGGACAGCGTTTTCGGATGAAAAACTGTTTTTT.

This rearrangement joins TRBV5-6 to TRBJ2-1, with 10 bases identical to TRBD2. Germline trimming cut 4 bases from V and 12 bases from J; bases unmatched to any gene: 13. The CDR3 spans 15 residues. Germline CDR1 and CDR2: SGHDT and YYEEEE. The CDR3 sequence: CASSQTSGQRWGQFF. The CDR3 DNA reads TGTGCCAGCAGCCAGACTAGCGGGCAACGTTGGGGGCAGTTCTTC.

The chain employs TRBV19 and TRBJ1-1, with a possible D match to TRBD1 (5 bases). Per the germline V gene, CDR1 is LNHDA and CDR2 is SQIVND (reference sequence). This CDR3 is 16 amino acids long. V lost 3 bases and J 0 bases, leaving 14 bases between the germline ends. The CDR3 coding sequence is TGTGCCAGTAGTATTGGCAGGGCGAAAATGAACACTGAAGCTTTCTTT. Protein sequence: CASSIGRAKMNTEAFF.

This clone has a handful of counts. The rearrangement joins TRBV27 to TRBJ2-4, with D perhaps TRBD1 (6 bases). This CDR3 has 14 residues. The V and J ends lost 5 bases and 3 bases respectively, with 11 bases between them. Germline V lookup: CDR1 MNHEY, CDR2 SMNVEV (reference sequence). The CDR3 DNA sequence: TGTGCCAGCAGTGCCGGGACATACAAAAACATTCAGTACTTC. Protein product: CASSAGTYKNIQYF.

CDR3 sequence (DNA): TGTGCCAGCAGTCAGACAGGGGGCCCACAGGGCAATCAGCCCCAGCATTTT. This sequence encodes CASSQTGGPQGNQPQHF. J is TRBJ1-5 and V is TRBV27, with 10 bases identical to TRBD1. Losses at the gene ends were 5 bases for V and 2 bases for J; bases not matched to a gene: 9. Germline lookup yields CDR1 MNHEY and CDR2 SMNVEV (reference sequence). This CDR3 region has 17 residues.